This T cell receptor (beta chain) was obtained from a study of OX40 agonist ivuxolimab in advanced cancers. Looking at the study overall: Patient treatment consisted of intravenous ivuxolimab administration every 2 weeks at 0.01 to 10 mg/kg. Patients treated during dose escalation were battling hepatocellular carcinoma, melanoma, renal cell or head and neck cancer. The study, taken as a whole, reports: Clonal expansion from baseline to week 6 occurred in both CD4+ and CD8+ T cells. In a subset of nonresponders, normalized T-cell clonal expansion was also low.

Details on this clone: The target antigen is unknown.

Repertoires were generated with immunoSEQ multiplex PCR, while TCRdb's copy carries only in-frame clones and drops some. The table includes approximately 70,000 clones, roughly 86% detected once. The length of the CDR3 is 15 residues. The trim removed 4 bases at V and 7 bases at J, leaving 14 bases unmatched. CDR1 SGHRS and CDR2 YFSETQ come from the germline V gene. The chain joins TRBV5-1 to TRBJ2-7, with TRBD1 matching 7 bases. Specimen: CD4+ or CD8+ T cells sorted from blood, collected in a trial of the OX40 agonist ivuxolimab. The clonotype originates from an adult with an advanced solid tumor such as melanoma, head and neck, liver or kidney cancer. The CDR3 DNA is TGCGCCAGCAGCGACAGGGAGAGCTTTTACGGGGAGCAGTACTTC. Residues: CASSDRESFYGEQYF.